The text below deals with one TCR beta chain. V shed 5 bases, J shed 4 bases, and the junction held 9 bases outside the gene matches. The CDR3 spans 16 residues. Germline CDR1 and CDR2: SEHNR and FQNEAQ (reference sequence). This specimen comes from a study of CD8 T cells in Susac syndrome. From blood CD8+ and CD4+ T cells, TCR beta sequences were generated. The study used treatment-naive patients who had stable or active relapsing-remitting disease as multiple sclerosis controls. Isolation of CD8+ and CD4+ T cells was performed negatively, whereas enrichment of TEMRA cells was done by FACS. 0.5 to 1 ug RNA was reverse transcribed with random hexamers. Across 54 Vbeta and 13 Jbeta, TCR beta CDR3 was amplified with immunoSEQ multiplex PCR. TCRdb fed the immunoSEQ multiplex PCR reads into MiXCR, producing one record per CDR3 protein. The data show hundreds of thousands of distinct CDR3 sequences, approximately 90% seen once.

The origin of this receptor is a human donor with multiple sclerosis. Sequencing used CD8+ T cells from PBMCs. The genes are TRBV7-9 and TRBJ2-1, with TRBD2 identical over 9 bases. CDR3 sequence reads: CASSPGSGSSYNEQFF. CDR3 DNA sequence: TGTGCCAGCAGCCCCGGTAGCGGGAGTTCGTACAATGAGCAGTTCTTC.